These T cell receptor beta chains were read from a single sample in a study of control samples from healthy donors and cancer patients. Profiling relied on immunoSEQ multiplex PCR, and the TCRdb table lists in-frame clones only, not all of them. The sample consists of around 130,000 clones, approximately 87% of them appearing once. The sequenced sample was blood. Receptors were obtained from a man aged 25-45 years in good health. Each CDR3 is given with its conserved first and last residue. The D gene is left open where the match is weak. Rows may omit the clone size; those that give it use once, few, many or a size class.

v_gene	d_gene	abundance	j_gene	CDR3aa	CDR3nt
TRBV4-1	.	.	TRBJ1-3	CASTWQAGNTIYF	TGCGCCAGCACCTGGCAGGCTGGAAACACCATATATTTT
TRBV12-3/TRBV12-4	.	.	TRBJ1-1	CASSLGGGRAFF	TGTGCCAGCAGTTTAGGTGGGGGCAGAGCTTTCTTT
TRBV13	.	.	TRBJ1-2	CASSTSLTGSNYGYTF	TGTGCCAGCAGCACATCACTGACAGGCTCTAACTATGGCTACACCTTC
TRBV7-6	.	.	TRBJ2-6	CASSATEYLSGANVLTF	TGTGCCAGCAGCGCCACCGAATATCTCTCTGGGGCCAACGTCCTGACTTTC
TRBV15	.	.	TRBJ1-6	CATSSGLLNSPLHF	TGTGCCACCAGCAGTGGACTTTTAAATTCACCCCTCCACTTT
TRBV7-7	.	.	TRBJ2-5	CASSRDFQETQYF	TGTGCCAGCAGCCGGGACTTCCAAGAGACCCAGTACTTC
TRBV28	TRBD2	.	TRBJ2-1	CASSSPSWAGDVSYNEQFF	TGTGCCAGCAGTTCCCCCTCCTGGGCGGGGGACGTCTCCTACAATGAGCAGTTCTTC
TRBV7-7	TRBD1	.	TRBJ2-1	CASSPGGTGVNEQFF	TGTGCCAGCAGCCCTGGGGGGACAGGGGTCAATGAGCAGTTCTTC
TRBV2	.	once	TRBJ1-5	CASSEGSFYSNQPQHF	TGTGCCAGCAGTGAAGGCAGCTTTTATAGCAATCAGCCCCAGCATTTT
TRBV19	.	.	TRBJ2-2	CASSISGSGGELFF	TGTGCCAGTAGTATATCAGGGTCGGGCGGGGAGCTGTTTTTT
TRBV5-6	.	.	TRBJ1-3	CASSLGGAKPNTIYF	TGTGCCAGCAGCTTGGGGGGCGCTAAGCCAAACACCATATATTTT
TRBV7-9	.	.	TRBJ1-2	CASSLVRRPGGYTF	TGTGCCAGCAGCTTAGTTCGGCGTCCGGGTGGCTACACCTTC
TRBV10-2	TRBD1	.	TRBJ1-5	CASSPTGYNQPQHF	TGCGCCAGCAGTCCGACAGGGTACAATCAGCCCCAGCATTTT
TRBV7-2	TRBD2	.	TRBJ2-3	CASSPGLAGASTDTQYF	TGTGCCAGCAGCCCGGGACTAGCGGGGGCGAGCACAGATACGCAGTATTTT
TRBV19	.	once	TRBJ1-2	CASFGGGGYGYTF	TGTGCCAGTTTCGGCGGCGGGGGCTATGGCTACACCTTC
TRBV19	.	.	TRBJ1-1	CASSILRENTEAFF	TGTGCCAGTAGTATCCTACGGGAGAACACTGAAGCTTTCTTT
TRBV7-2	.	.	TRBJ2-2	CASSRGTRTGELFF	TGTGCCAGCAGCAGGGGGACGCGCACCGGGGAGCTGTTTTTT
TRBV6-5	.	.	TRBJ1-5	CASNSGAGNQPQHF	TGTGCCAGCAATTCAGGGGCCGGCAATCAGCCCCAGCATTTT
TRBV30	.	.	TRBJ2-7	CAWSVSGYEQYF	TGTGCCTGGAGTGTATCGGGGTACGAGCAGTACTTC
TRBV6-2/TRBV6-3	TRBD2	.	TRBJ2-3	CASSSGGPDTQYF	TGTGCCAGCAGTTCGGGGGGGCCAGATACGCAGTATTTT
TRBV11-3	.	.	TRBJ2-1	CASSLSQEIYNEQFF	TGTGCCAGCAGCTTAAGTCAGGAGATATACAATGAGCAGTTCTTC
TRBV18	TRBD1	.	TRBJ1-1	CASSPRQGENTEAFF	TGTGCCAGCTCACCAAGACAGGGGGAGAACACTGAAGCTTTCTTT
TRBV5-8	.	once	TRBJ1-6	CASSSLGGNSPLHF	TGTGCCAGCAGCTCTCTGGGGGGGAATTCACCCCTCCACTTT
TRBV5-4	.	.	TRBJ1-2	CASSLVGYGYTF	TGTGCCAGCAGCTTGGTTGGGTACGGCTACACCTTC